This TCR beta chain originates from a study of shared clonotypes between healthy human individuals (dated by TCRdb to the early 2020s). For the study in its entirety: A couple of women and a few men aged 18 to 49 years were included in the cohort. To increase sequencing depth and limit assay-specific biases, TCR repertoire library preparation and sequencing were carried out by different laboratories using diverse techniques. Per donor, three plates each were used for CD4 naive and CD4 memory, two for CD8 naive, and one for CD8 memory. To estimate repertoire size and how much clonotype sharing occurs between individuals, the study deeply sequenced the blood TCR repertoires of five healthy adults. Per donor, leukapheresis produced somewhere between about 0.9 and 9 billion PBMCs.

Comment on this clone: It has no known antigen specificity. Base qualities are not recorded, but no much larger clone differs from it by a single base.

TCR CDR3 regions were amplified from genomic DNA by multiplex PCR using the deep immunoSEQ assay. For each cell subset, the extracted genomic DNA was distributed evenly across all wells of several immunoSEQ 96-well plates, and each plate served as one replicate. For sorted subsets, around 0.2 ug of genomic DNA, equivalent to 30,000 or so T cell genomes, went into each replicate PCR. The purified libraries were quantified using a Qubit 3.0 fluorometer, sized with a Bioanalyzer 2100, and then quantified again using the KAPA Library Quantification kit. Each immunoSEQ 96-well plate was sequenced on its own single-read 150-cycle Illumina NextSeq 550 flow cell. In the source study's methods: The immunoSEQ output contained only junctional sequences without quality scores, so filtering could not match that applied to full-length reads. Sequences were annotated with PyIR, a Python wrapper for IgBLAST v1.9, and V/J genes and CDR3 were assigned using IMGT germline references. Any read was removed if the V/J assignment was weak (E-value above 1e-6), the CDR3 was missing, or the read contained stop codons, out-of-frame junctions, or ambiguous translated residues. V3J clonotypes were defined as sequences sharing the same inferred V gene, J gene, and CDR3 amino acid sequence. The percentage overlap between two repertoires was calculated by dividing the number of shared unique clonotypes by the size of the smaller repertoire. Richness of each repertoire was evaluated using RTK rarefaction, the Chao1 estimator, and Recon v2.1 estimates of unobserved clonotypes. Generation probabilities for all TCRbeta clonotypes obtained by the gDNA method from a few donors were computed using OLGA. TCRdb obtained this table from immuneACCESS and retained in-frame rearrangements with V and J assigned. These tables miss some clones; where compared with another copy, unresolved V genes account for less than half of the shortfall, and the remainder is unexplained. The D gene and trimming were derived from the DNA, and the V and J assignments and clone size from that table. The sample profile shows about a million clones; roughly 70% of them were found once. The ten most abundant clones make up about 1.5% of the sample.

The donors were healthy, HIV-negative adults with no recently reported acute infections or vaccinations. All donors were Caucasian adults living in Nashville, Tennessee, USA. CD4+ T cells were enriched through magnetic negative selection, after which naive cells were positively selected on CD45RA and the remaining negative fraction served as the memory subset. Blood was collected by leukapheresis, and PBMCs were isolated by Ficoll-Histopaque density gradient centrifugation and then cryopreserved in liquid nitrogen vapor phase. Purity and quantity of every magnetically sorted T cell population were checked by analytical flow cytometry. From each sorted fraction, genomic DNA was isolated and quantified by UV absorbance on a Nanodrop 2000c. Overall study results and their limits: Sampling was limited to blood, and TCR repertoires in tissue likely differ from TCR repertoires in blood. Higher generation probabilities were observed for clonotypes shared by all four sorted-subset donors than for non-shared clonotypes. Pairwise subsampling led to the expectation that sequencing depth would affect the degree of clonotype sharing among donors. Sharing across a few donors was observed for approximately 4.6% of naive CD4, over 3% of naive CD8, 2.3% of memory CD4, and less than 0.45% of memory CD8 clonotypes. Rarefaction of sorted-subset datasets indicated incomplete sequencing despite the large sequencing depth. Because the study included a small number of donors, the genetic and exposure-history diversity represented was limited. Naive subsets generally had larger estimated clonotype richness than memory subsets.

Its CDR3 holds 13 amino acids, cysteine through phenylalanine. The read is trimmed to its CDR3 DNA, 39 bases read in frame from base 1. V was cut back by 7 bases and J by 2 bases, leaving a gap of 13 bases between them. Looking up the germline V gene yields CDR1 SQVTM and CDR2 ANQGSEA. This sequence originates from a man aged 18 to 29 in good health. Specimen: memory CD4+ T cells sorted from blood. The meaning of the sample's cell subset or site label: CD45RA-negative fraction. The receptor chain draws on TRBV29-1 and TRBJ2-3; the best D guess is TRBD1, with 5 bases matching. The CDR3 corresponds to CSARTLITDTQYF. The nucleotide sequence is TGCAGCGCCCGGACACTCATCACAGATACGCAGTATTTT.